This T cell receptor (beta chain) emerged from a study of T cells in Graves' hyperthyroidism and ophthalmopathy. Only a few counts were recorded for this clonotype. The V gene's germline CDR1 is SGHNT and CDR2 YYREEE (reference sequence). Trimming shortened V by 0 bases and J by 3 bases, and 11 bases separated the two germline ends. CDR3 size: 15 residues. Amplification of TCR beta CDR3 regions used RNA as the template. Primed by the HTBI set, a first-round RT-PCR was run on the TCR CDR3. Via MiXCR, TCRdb re-called the multiplex PCR reads, giving one row per CDR3 protein. The table lists about 300,000 distinct CDR3 sequences, 10% to 15% of them singletons, with around 7.9% in the top ten.

The chain recombines TRBV5-4 with TRBJ2-3, with unresolved D. The sequencing sample was made of blood. The receptor comes from a woman between 25 and 40 years old with Graves' hyperthyroidism that later progressed to Graves' ophthalmopathy. CDR3 DNA sequence: TGTGCCAGCAGCTTGGAAGGTGGATCAACAGATACGCAGTATTTT. It translates to CASSLEGGSTDTQYF. The variable domain in full, completed from reference TRBV5-4 and TRBJ2-3, reads ETGVTQSPTHLIKTRGQQVTLRCSSQSGHNTVSWYQQALGQGPQFIFQYYREEENGRGNFPPRFSGLQFPNYSSELNVNALELDDSALYLCASSLEGGSTDTQYFGPGTRLTVL.